This TCR beta chain was captured in a study of CD8+ T cells in alopecia areata. About the research overall: Administration of oral tofacitinib to treated patients was at 5 to 10 mg twice daily. Study observations and caveats: A single nonresponder leaves the baseline CD8+ expansion link to response uncertain.

As regards this clone: The antigen is undetermined.

RNA extraction and reverse transcription yielded cDNA as sequencing template. The method was immunoSEQ multiplex PCR; TCRdb's version includes in-frame clones alone and lacks a portion of them. The table records about 200,000 clones, 50% to 60% of them present only once. V was shortened by 4 bases and J by 9 bases, with 12 bases between the two germline ends. Germline-derived CDR1 and CDR2 are SQVTM and ANQGSEA. The CDR3 sequence is 11 residues long. The treatment denotes: oral pan-JAK inhibitor, 5-10 mg twice daily. Patients with alopecia areata provided lesional scalp punch biopsies as well as peripheral blood.

The chain combines TRBV29-1 with TRBJ1-2; no firm D call. This TCR was sampled from a human donor with alopecia areata. This material consisted of CD4+ T cells sorted from blood, taken at week 4, from a patient treated with tofacitinib. CDR3 nucleotide sequence: TGCAGCGTTGTAATCGACGAACGCTACACCTTC. Residues: CSVVIDERYTF.